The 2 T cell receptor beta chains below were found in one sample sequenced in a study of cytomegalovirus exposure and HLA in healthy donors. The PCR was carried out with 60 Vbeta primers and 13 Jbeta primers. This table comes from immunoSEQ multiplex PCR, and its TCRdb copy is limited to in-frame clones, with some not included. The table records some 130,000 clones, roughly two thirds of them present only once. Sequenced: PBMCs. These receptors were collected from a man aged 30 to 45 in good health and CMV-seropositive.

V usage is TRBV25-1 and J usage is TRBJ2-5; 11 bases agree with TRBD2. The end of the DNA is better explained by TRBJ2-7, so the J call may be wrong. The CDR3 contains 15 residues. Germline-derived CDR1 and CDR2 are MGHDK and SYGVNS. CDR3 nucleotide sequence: TGTGCCAGCAGTGCGCCGGGACTAGCGGTATACGAGCAGTACTTC. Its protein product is CASSAPGLAVYEQYF.

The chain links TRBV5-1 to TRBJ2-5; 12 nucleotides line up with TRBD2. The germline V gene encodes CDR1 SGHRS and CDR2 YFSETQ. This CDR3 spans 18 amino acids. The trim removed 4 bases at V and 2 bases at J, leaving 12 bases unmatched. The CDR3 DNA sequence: TGCGCCAGCAGCACCATTCCTAGCGGGAGGGCCACGCAAGAGACCCAGTACTTC. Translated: CASSTIPSGRATQETQYF.